This T cell receptor beta chain was recorded in a study of T-cell reconstitution after alpha-beta-depleted transplantation in children. For TCRbeta, the library was prepared with unique molecular identifiers. Each CDR3 protein is one row after TCRdb ran MiXCR on the PCR reads. The data show 300,000 to 400,000 distinct CDR3 sequences, 13% seen once. The CDR3 covers 14 residues. V dropped 3 bases and J dropped 4 bases, with 10 bases sitting between them. Sequenced material: PBMCs, taken from the stem cell graft. This rearrangement joins TRBV12-3 or TRBV12-4 to TRBJ2-1; maybe TRBD1 (6 bases). This TCR was recovered from a human donor who donated a stem cell graft to a child with Fanconi anemia. CDR3 sequence reads: CASSLGDTYNEQFF. The CDR3 DNA follows: TGTGCCAGCAGTTTGGGGGACACGTACAATGAGCAGTTCTTC.